These 3 T cell receptor beta chains originate from one sample sequenced in a study of T cell responses to AZD1222 COVID-19 vaccine. The repertoire was sequenced with immunoSEQ multiplex PCR; TCRdb's copy has only in-frame clones and lacks some. The sample includes 100,000 to 120,000 clones, 89% seen only once; the top ten take 44%. The sequencing here drew on peripheral blood, taken 28 days after the second AZD1222 dose. These receptors were collected from an adult who received the AZD1222 COVID-19 vaccine.

This clone showed up just once. The chain has TRBV9 and TRBJ1-2; 9 positions agree with TRBD1. The CDR3 is 15 residues long. V trimming: 0 bases; J trimming: 4 bases; junction bases outside the gene matches: 4. Germline V gene lookup returns CDR1 SGDLS and CDR2 YYNGEE. This CDR3 is CASSVATGGGYGYTF. CDR3 nucleotide sequence: TGTGCCAGCAGCGTAGCTACAGGGGGCGGCTATGGCTACACCTTC.

The chain links TRBV5-1 to TRBJ2-5; D might be TRBD1 (5 bases). The V gene lost 7 bases and the J gene lost 1 base, with 11 bases spanning the gap. Germline lookup yields CDR1 SGHRS and CDR2 YFSETQ. The CDR3 runs 13 residues. The CDR3, as DNA: TGCGCCAGCCGACGACAGACCCAAGAGACCCAGTACTTC. Its protein product is CASRRQTQETQYF.

The V and J genes are TRBV11-2 and TRBJ2-7; the match to TRBD1 covers 8 bases. V was clipped by 4 bases and J by 1 base; unmatched bases: 6. The CDR3 runs 15 residues. Germline loops: CDR1 SGHAT, CDR2 FQNNGV. The CDR3 coding sequence is TGTGCCAGCAGCTACGGACAGGGTTTATCCTACGAGCAGTACTTC. Protein: CASSYGQGLSYEQYF.